This T cell receptor beta chain emerged from a study (dated by TCRdb to the mid-2010s). This clonotype was seen more than once but under ten times. Its binding antigen is unknown. No base quality information exists; no much larger clone differs at one position. The receptor library was made with RT-PCR. The instrument was an Illumina MiSeq. TCRdb trimmed public reads at Q25 via fastp, called clones via MiXCR and kept in-frame beta chains. Each entry merges the rows of one CDR3 protein and shows their most common DNA and genes. This sample has around 700,000 distinct CDR3 sequences in its table, and approximately 14% of those were observed once. The top ten clones comprise about 3.6% of the sample. This clonotype originated in a female donor in good health, serving as a healthy control. The sample taken for sequencing was memory CD4+ T cells from blood.

The DNA sequence follows: TGTGCCAGCAGCTTAGTAGTCGCGGGACTATATATTAAGGGCTACAATGAGCAGTTCTTC. Its translation reads: CASSLVVAGLYIKGYNEQFF. The sequence links TRBV7-2 to TRBJ2-1; the junction holds 7 bases that match TRBD2. V is cut back by 1 base and J by 3 bases, with 18 bases in the junction unmatched. The CDR3 has 20 amino acids, counting the end cysteine and phenylalanine. Only the CDR3 DNA is retained, 60 bases long and in frame from the first base. Via the germline V gene, CDR1 is SGHTA and CDR2 FQGNSA.